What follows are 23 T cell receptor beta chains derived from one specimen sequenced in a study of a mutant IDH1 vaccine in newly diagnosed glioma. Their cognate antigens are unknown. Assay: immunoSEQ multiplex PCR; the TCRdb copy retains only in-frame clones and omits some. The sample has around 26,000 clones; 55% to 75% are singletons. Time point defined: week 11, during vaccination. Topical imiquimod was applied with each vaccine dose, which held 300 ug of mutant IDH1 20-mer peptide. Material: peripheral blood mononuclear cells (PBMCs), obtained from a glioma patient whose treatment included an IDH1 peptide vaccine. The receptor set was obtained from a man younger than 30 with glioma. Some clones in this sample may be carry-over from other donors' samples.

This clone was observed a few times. CDR3 region: CASSQLSGANVLTF. For the CDR3, the DNA is TGTGCCAGTAGTCAGCTCTCTGGGGCCAACGTCCTGACTTTC. The chain carries TRBV19 and TRBJ2-6; D is unresolved. Trimming removed 5 bases from V and 0 bases from J, with 5 bases in between. The CDR3 covers 14 residues. From germline, CDR1 is LNHDA and CDR2 SQIVND (reference sequence).

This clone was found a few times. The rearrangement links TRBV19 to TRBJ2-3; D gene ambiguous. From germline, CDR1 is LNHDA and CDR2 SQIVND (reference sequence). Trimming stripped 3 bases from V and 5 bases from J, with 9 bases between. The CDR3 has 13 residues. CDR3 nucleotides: TGTGCCAGTAGTATGCGTCGAGGAGATACGCAGTATTTT. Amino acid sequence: CASSMRRGDTQYF.

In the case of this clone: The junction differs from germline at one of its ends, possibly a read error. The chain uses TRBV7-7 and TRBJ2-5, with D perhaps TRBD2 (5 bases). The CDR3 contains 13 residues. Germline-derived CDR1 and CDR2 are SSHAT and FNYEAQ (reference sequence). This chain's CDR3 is CASSFQRRETQYF. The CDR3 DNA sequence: TGTGCTAGCAGCTTCCAACGGAGGGAGACCCAGTACTTC.

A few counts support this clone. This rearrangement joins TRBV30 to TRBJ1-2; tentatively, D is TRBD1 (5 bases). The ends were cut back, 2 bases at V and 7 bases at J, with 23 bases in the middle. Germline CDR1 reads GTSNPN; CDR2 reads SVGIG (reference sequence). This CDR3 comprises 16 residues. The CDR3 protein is CAWSQSSFRAPSGYTF. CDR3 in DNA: TGTGCCTGGAGTCAGTCGTCATTCAGGGCACCCTCTGGCTACACCTTC.

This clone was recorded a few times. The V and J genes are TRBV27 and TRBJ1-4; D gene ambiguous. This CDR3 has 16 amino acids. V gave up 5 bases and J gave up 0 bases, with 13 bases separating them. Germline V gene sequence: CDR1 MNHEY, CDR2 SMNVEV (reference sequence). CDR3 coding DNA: TGTGCCAGCAGTCTGGACGGATTTGCAACTAATGAAAAACTGTTTTTT. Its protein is CASSLDGFATNEKLFF.

CDR3 coding DNA: TGCAGCGTTGAAAGCCAGGGGCGCAGAGTGCAGTACTTC. This encodes CSVESQGRRVQYF. V is TRBV29-1 and J is TRBJ2-7, with D possibly TRBD1 on 6 matching bases. From germline, CDR1 is SQVTM and CDR2 ANQGSEA. This CDR3 comprises 13 residues. V was cut by 2 bases and J by 9 bases, with 17 bases left in between.

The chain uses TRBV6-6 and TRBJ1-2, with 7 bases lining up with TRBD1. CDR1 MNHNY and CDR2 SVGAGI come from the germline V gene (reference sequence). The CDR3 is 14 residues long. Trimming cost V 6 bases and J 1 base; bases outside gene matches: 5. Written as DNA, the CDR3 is TGTGCCAGCAGCCCGGACAGGAATAACTATGGCTACACCTTC. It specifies CASSPDRNNYGYTF.

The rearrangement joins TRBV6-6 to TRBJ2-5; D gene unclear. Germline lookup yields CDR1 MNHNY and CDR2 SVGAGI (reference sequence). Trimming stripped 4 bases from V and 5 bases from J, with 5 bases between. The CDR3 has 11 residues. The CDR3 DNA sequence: TGTGCCAGCAGTTTGCACGAGACCCAGTACTTC. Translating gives CASSLHETQYF.

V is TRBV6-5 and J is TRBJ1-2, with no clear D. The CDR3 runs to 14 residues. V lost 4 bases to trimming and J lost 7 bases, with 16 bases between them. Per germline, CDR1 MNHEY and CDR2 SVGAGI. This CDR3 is CASSFRSGYSGYTF. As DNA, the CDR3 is TGTGCCAGCAGTTTTCGATCGGGATACTCTGGCTACACCTTC.

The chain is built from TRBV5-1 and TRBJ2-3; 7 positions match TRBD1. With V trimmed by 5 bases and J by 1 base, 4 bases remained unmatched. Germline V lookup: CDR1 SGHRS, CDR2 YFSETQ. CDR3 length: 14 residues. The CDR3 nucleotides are TGCGCCAGCAGGGGAACAGGGGGCACAGATACGCAGTATTTT. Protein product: CASRGTGGTDTQYF.

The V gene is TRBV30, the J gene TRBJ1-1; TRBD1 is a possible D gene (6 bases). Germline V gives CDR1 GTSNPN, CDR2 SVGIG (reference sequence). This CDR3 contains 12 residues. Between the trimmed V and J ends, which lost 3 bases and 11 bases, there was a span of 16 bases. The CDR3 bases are TGTGCCTGGAGAGGGGGGCTTGTGAGGGCTTTCTTT. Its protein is CAWRGGLVRAFF.

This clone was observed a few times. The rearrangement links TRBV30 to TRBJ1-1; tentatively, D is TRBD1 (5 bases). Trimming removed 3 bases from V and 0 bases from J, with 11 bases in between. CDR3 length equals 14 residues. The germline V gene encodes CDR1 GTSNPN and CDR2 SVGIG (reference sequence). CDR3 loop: CAWRRRGVNTEAFF. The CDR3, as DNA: TGTGCCTGGAGGCGACGGGGGGTGAACACTGAAGCTTTCTTT.

CDR3 coding DNA: TGTGCCACCACTAGCGCCCGAAAGGACATTCAGTACTTC. Translating gives CATTSARKDIQYF. This chain uses TRBV15 with TRBJ2-4; possibly TRBD2 for D (6 bases). This CDR3 spans 13 amino acids. Germline V CDR1 and CDR2: LNHNV, YYDKDF (reference sequence). V was shortened by 7 bases and J by 8 bases, with 15 bases between the two germline ends.

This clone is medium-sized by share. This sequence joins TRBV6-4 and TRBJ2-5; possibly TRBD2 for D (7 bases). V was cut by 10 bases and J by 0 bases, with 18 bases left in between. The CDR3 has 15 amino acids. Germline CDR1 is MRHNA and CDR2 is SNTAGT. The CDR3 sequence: CAILKGGGNQETQYF. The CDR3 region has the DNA TGTGCCATCCTTAAGGGGGGGGGTAACCAAGAGACCCAGTACTTC.

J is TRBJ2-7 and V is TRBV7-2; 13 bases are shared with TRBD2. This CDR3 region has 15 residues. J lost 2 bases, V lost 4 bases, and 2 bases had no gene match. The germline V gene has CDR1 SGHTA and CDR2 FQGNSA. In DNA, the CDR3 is TGTGCCAGCAGCTCCGGGACTAGCGGGGCCTACGAGCAGTACTTC. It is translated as CASSSGTSGAYEQYF.

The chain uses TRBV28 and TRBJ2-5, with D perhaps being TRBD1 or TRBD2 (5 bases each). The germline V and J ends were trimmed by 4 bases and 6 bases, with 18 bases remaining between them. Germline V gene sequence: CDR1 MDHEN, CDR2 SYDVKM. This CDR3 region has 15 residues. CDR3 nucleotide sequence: TGTGCCAGCAGTTCCTCCGGGGCCAAACGGCAGACCCAGTACTTC. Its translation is CASSSSGAKRQTQYF.

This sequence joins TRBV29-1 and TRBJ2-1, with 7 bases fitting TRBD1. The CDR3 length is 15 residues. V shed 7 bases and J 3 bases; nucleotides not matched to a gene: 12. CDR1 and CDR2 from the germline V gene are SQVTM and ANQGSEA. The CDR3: CSAKSGTVVYNEQFF. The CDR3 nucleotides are TGCAGCGCTAAATCGGGGACAGTCGTCTACAATGAGCAGTTCTTC.

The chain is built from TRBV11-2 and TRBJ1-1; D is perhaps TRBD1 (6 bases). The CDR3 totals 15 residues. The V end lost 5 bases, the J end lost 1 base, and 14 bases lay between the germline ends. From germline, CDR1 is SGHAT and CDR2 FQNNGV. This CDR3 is CASSPLQGENTEAFF. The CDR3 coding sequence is TGTGCCAGCAGCCCATTACAGGGCGAGAACACTGAAGCTTTCTTT.

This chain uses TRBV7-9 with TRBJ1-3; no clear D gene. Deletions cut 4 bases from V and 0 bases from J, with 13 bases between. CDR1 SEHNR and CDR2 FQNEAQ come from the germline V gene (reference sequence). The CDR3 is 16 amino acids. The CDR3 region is CASSSADMSSGNTIYF. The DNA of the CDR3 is TGTGCCAGCAGCTCTGCCGACATGAGCTCTGGAAACACCATATATTTT.

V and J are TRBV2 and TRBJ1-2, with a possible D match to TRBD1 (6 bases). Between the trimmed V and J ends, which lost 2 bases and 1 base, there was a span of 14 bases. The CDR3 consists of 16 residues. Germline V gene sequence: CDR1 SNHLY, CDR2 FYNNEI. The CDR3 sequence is CASSEPLTGLNYGYTF. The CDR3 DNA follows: TGTGCCAGCAGTGAACCGCTGACAGGACTTAACTATGGCTACACCTTC. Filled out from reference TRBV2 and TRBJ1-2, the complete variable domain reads EPEVTQTPSHQVTQMGQEVILRCVPISNHLYFYWYRQILGQKVEFLVSFYNNEISEKSEIFDDQFSVERPDGSNFTLKIRSTKLEDSAMYFCASSEPLTGLNYGYTFGSGTRLTVV.

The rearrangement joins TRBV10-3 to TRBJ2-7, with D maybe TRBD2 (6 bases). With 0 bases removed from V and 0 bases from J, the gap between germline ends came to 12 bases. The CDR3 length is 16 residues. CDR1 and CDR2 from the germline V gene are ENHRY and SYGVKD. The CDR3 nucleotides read TGTGCCATCAGTGAGTCGGTTCGGGGGAGCTCCTACGAGCAGTACTTC. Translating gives CAISESVRGSSYEQYF.

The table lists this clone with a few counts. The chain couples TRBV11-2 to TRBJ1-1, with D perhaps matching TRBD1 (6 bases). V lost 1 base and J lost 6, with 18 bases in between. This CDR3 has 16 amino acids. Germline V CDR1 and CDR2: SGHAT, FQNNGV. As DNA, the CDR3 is TGTGCCAGCAGCTTAGTGTTCAGGGGCGGGAGGGCTGAAGCTTTCTTT. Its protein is CASSLVFRGGRAEAFF.

Here the CDR3 DNA reads TGTGCCTGGACCCCTTACAATGAGCAGTTCTTC. Amino acids: CAWTPYNEQFF. J is TRBJ2-1 and V is TRBV30, with unresolved D. V gave up 4 bases and J gave up 4 bases, with 5 bases separating them. This CDR3 region has 11 residues. Per germline, CDR1 GTSNPN and CDR2 SVGIG (reference sequence).